This T cell receptor (beta chain) was identified during a study of PD-L1 blockade in urothelial cancer. Specified time point: peripheral blood 6 weeks after treatment start. All patients handed over anywhere from 1 to 8 samples, pretreatment and on-treatment. Germline CDR1 WSHSY, CDR2 SAAADI. The CDR3 runs to 17 residues. V was pared by 3 bases and J by 4 bases, with 12 bases of the junction left unmatched. TCRdb keeps only in-frame clones here, not all; method: immunoSEQ multiplex PCR. Among tens of thousands of clones listed, about 82% were seen once. The TCR was taken from a man aged 65 to 85 with urothelial cancer. Here the sequenced sample was PBMCs, taken around atezolizumab (anti-PD-L1) treatment. The rearrangement joins TRBV10-2 to TRBJ1-1, with 9 nucleotides matching TRBD1. The CDR3 nucleotides read TGCGCCAGCAGTGAAATGATAGAGACAGGGGGTGGCACTGAAGCTTTCTTT. It yields the protein CASSEMIETGGGTEAFF.